The clone carrying this T cell receptor beta chain has more than one count but fewer than ten. Antigen: not known. This sample was taken from a study of T cell repertoires in cytomegalovirus infection. TCRdb used MiXCR to reprocess the reads, holding one entry per CDR3 protein. The sample has around 770,000 distinct CDR3 sequences; about 27% are singletons. Study-level points and caveats: Across the ex vivo response, the dominant clonotypes were HLA-C-restricted CMV-specific TCR beta clonotypes.

There are 16 residues in the CDR3. The V gene lost 4 bases and the J gene lost 0 bases, with 13 bases spanning the gap. This chain links TRBV12-3 or TRBV12-4 with TRBJ1-3; D unclear. The sequencing used cultured CD8+ T cells from PBMCs, collected from culture after CMV antigen stimulation. This TCR was recovered from a human donor in good health (CMV status not recorded). Some clones in this sample may be carry-over from other donors' samples. The DNA of the CDR3 is TGTGCCAGCAGTTATTCCCCAGCCGTCTCTGGAAACACCATATATTTT. This gives the protein CASSYSPAVSGNTIYF.